This T cell receptor (beta chain) originates from a study of T cell responses to AZD1222 COVID-19 vaccine (dated by TCRdb to about 2021). A note on the overall study: AZD1222 recipients given second doses at about 4 weeks or at about 12 weeks were pooled, since spike-specific TCR depth and breadth were not found to differ between the two schedules. TCR sequencing covered over 230 trial participants: 200 to 220 given two doses of AZD1222 and some 25 given two doses of MenACWY control vaccine. Trial participants were enrolled by age into subgroups of 18-55, 56-69 and 70-plus years, and around 150, 28 and 57 TCR-sequenced participants, respectively, were included in these subgroups.

The CDR3 regions of human TCRbeta chains were analyzed by immunosequencing. Processing in the source paper ran as follows. TCRs in the repertoires were matched against a reference library of SARS-CoV-2-specific TCRs that had been generated with the MIRA antigen-specificity platform. Breadth was defined as the fraction of unique TCRs that were SARS-CoV-2-associated. Depth was defined as the fraction of total T cells that were SARS-CoV-2-associated. Using the MIRA data, each spike-specific TCR was assigned both to the spike region to which the TCR was reactive and to a CD4 or CD8 class. Log10-transformed breadth and depth values were compared by one-way ANOVA with Sidak's multiple comparisons tests. The immuneACCESS repertoire file appears here via TCRdb, limited to in-frame rearrangements. These files lack a portion of the clones; in checked studies, under half of the deficit traces to unresolved V genes, and the cause of the others is not known. V and J calls and clone size follow that table, whereas D and trimming were derived from the DNA. The sample contains 95,000 to 150,000 clones, around 87% of them found a single time. About 1.2% of the sample rests with the top ten.

The label giving this sample's time point can be read as: baseline before first vaccination. Samples from vaccinated people were obtained from the UK trials COV001 and COV002, which included a single-blind randomized controlled phase 2/3 trial of AZD1222 (ChAdOx1 nCoV-19) in healthy adults. Trial participant PBMC samples were collected at day 0 and day 28 after the second dose for TCRbeta chain sequencing. Reading the germline V gene gives CDR1 LGHNA and CDR2 YNFKEQ. From cysteine to phenylalanine, the CDR3 is 18 amino acids long. Just the 54-base CDR3 DNA is kept, in frame starting at base 1. V sheds 0 bases and J sheds 2 bases, leaving 19 bases between their ends. About this clone itself: Its antigen target is currently unknown. Base quality data are lacking; no much larger clone is found one base away.

The paper's findings and limits, for the study overall: In the small 56-69-year group, the increase in depth fell short of significance, most likely because of low power. Epitopes outside the regions mutated in the B.1.351 and B.1.1.7 variants were reportedly recognized by nearly half of the unique spike-specific TCRs. Spike-specific TCR breadth and depth rose significantly after two AZD1222 doses compared with day 0 and with MenACWY recipients. Only a handful of AZD1222 recipients were SARS-CoV-2 seropositive at baseline, limiting conclusions about previously exposed vaccinees. Because no samples from the day 14 peak response were available, repertoires could be characterized only after the peak T cell response. Participants were mostly white British, with more females than males. The authors suggested clonal diversity may have been underestimated. The whole spike protein was spanned by vaccine-associated CD4 TCRs, and dominant responses were seen in regions 160-218 and 743-854.

This TCR was recovered from an adult in good health. The sample consisted of peripheral blood, taken on day 0 of AZD1222 vaccination. The chain joins TRBV4-2 to TRBJ1-2, with a weak D call of TRBD1 (6 bases match). The CDR3: CASSQEMGYNRVNYGYTF. DNA sequence: TGTGCCAGCAGCCAAGAAATGGGCTACAACAGGGTGAACTATGGCTACACCTTC.